This T cell receptor beta chain was sequenced for a study of human T cells and chemical hapten exposure. Looked up from germline, CDR1 is MNHEY and CDR2 is SVGEGT. V shed 5 bases and J shed 7 bases, with 14 bases lying between them. The CDR3 has 13 residues. The sample holds many counts of this clonotype. Its target is not known. Authors' analysis steps: A per-sample median of about 94,000 TCRs was observed, with counts ranging from roughly 23,224 to 750,000. TCRdb reprocessed the RACE reads with MiXCR, giving one entry per CDR3 protein. What appears here as the V and J calls and clone size reflects TCRdb's work, not the paper's. The sample includes approximately 79,000 distinct CDR3 sequences, 10% of them seen just once. Regarding the study as a whole: Donors, who had alopecia, may show an immune response that differs from healthy people's. Expanded TCRs produced significantly more large CDR3 similarity clusters than controls did.

The time point denotes: patch test 1, 2 weeks after DPC sensitization. Treatment meaning: therapeutic diphenylcyclopropenone sensitization with weekly scalp DPC. J is TRBJ2-5 and V is TRBV6-2 or TRBV6-3; tentative D call: TRBD2 (5 bases). This sample comprised whole blood, obtained in connection with sensitization to the hapten diphenylcyclopropenone (DPC). The origin of this receptor is a woman in her forties or fifties with alopecia areata. Some clones in this sample may be carry-over from other donors' samples. The CDR3, as DNA: TGTGCCAGCAGTCCCCTCGCGGGCCTGACCCAGTACTTC. Its translation is CASSPLAGLTQYF.